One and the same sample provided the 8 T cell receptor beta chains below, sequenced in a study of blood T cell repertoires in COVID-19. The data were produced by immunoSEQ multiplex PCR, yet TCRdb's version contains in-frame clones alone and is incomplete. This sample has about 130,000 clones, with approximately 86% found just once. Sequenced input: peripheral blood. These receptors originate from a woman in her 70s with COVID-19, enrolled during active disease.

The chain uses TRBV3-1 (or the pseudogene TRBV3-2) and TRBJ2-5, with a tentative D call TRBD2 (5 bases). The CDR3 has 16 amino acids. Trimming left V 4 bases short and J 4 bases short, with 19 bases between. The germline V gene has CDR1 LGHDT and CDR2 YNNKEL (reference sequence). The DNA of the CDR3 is TGTGCCAGCAGCCCCCGAGTCGCGGGCCTACCAGAGACCCAGTACTTC. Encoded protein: CASSPRVAGLPETQYF.

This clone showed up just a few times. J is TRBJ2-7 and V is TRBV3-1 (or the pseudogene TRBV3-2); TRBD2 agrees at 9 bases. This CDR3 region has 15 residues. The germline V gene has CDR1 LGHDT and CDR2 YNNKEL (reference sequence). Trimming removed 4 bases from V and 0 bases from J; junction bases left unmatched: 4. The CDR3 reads CASSLASGASYEQYF. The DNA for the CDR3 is TGTGCCAGCAGCCTTGCTAGCGGGGCCTCCTACGAGCAGTACTTC.

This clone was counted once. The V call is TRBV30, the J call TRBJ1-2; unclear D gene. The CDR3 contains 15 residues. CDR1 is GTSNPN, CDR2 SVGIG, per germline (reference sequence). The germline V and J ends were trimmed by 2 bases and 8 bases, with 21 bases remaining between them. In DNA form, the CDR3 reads TGTGCCTGGAGTCGTCTATTAGGTGGGGAGGGAGGCTACACCTTC. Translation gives CAWSRLLGGEGGYTF. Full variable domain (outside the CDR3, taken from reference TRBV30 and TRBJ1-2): SQTIHQWPATLVQPVGSPLSLECTVEGTSNPNLYWYRQAAGRGLQLLFYSVGIGQISSEVPQNLSASRPQDRQFILSSKKLLLSDSGFYLCAWSRLLGGEGGYTFGSGTRLTVV.

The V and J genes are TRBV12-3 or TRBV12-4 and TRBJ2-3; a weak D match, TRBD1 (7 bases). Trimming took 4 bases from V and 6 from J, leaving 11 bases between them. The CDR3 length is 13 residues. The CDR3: CASSSGGPDTQYF. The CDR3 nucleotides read TGTGCCAGCAGTTCAGGGGGGCCTGATACGCAGTATTTT.

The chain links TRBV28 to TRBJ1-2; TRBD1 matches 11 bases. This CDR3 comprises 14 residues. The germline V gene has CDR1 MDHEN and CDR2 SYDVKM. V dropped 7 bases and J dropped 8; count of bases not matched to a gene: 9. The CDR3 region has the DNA TGTGCCAGCAAACACGGACAGGGGGCATGGGGCTACACCTTC. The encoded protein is CASKHGQGAWGYTF.

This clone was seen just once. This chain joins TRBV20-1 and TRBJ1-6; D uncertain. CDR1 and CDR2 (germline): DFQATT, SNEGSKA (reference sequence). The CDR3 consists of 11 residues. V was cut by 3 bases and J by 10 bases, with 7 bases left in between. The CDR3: CSARFQSPLHF. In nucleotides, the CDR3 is TGCAGTGCTAGGTTTCAGTCACCCCTCCACTTT.

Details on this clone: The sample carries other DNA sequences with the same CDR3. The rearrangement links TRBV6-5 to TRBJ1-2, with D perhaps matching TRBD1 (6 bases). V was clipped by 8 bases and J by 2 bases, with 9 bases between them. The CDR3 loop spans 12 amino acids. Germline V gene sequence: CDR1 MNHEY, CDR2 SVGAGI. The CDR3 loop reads CASSGQNYGYTF. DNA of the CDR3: TGTGCCAGCTCCGGACAGAACTATGGCTACACCTTC.

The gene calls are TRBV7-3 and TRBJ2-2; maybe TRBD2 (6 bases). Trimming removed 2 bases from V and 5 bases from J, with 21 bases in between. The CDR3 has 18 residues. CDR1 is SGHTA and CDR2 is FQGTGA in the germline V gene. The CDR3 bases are TGTGCCAGCAGCTTATCGGGGATGGGGCAGGCGGGGACCGGGGAGCTGTTTTTT. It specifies CASSLSGMGQAGTGELFF.